These 9 T cell receptor beta chains share one sample of origin, sequenced in a study of shared clonotypes between healthy human individuals. The method was immunoSEQ multiplex PCR; TCRdb's version includes in-frame clones alone and lacks a portion of them. The sample contains around 1.1 million clones, about 72% of which appear only once. Sequenced material: memory CD4+ T cells from PBMCs. Subset denoted: CD45RA-negative fraction. The receptor set was obtained from a man aged 18 to 35 in good health. Some clones in this sample may be carry-over from other donors' samples.

The chain has TRBV4-1 and TRBJ2-7; no clear D gene. This CDR3 comprises 16 residues. Looked up from germline, CDR1 is MGHRA and CDR2 is YSYEKL. Trimming took 0 bases from V and 0 from J, leaving 12 bases between them. As DNA, the CDR3 is TGCGCCAGCAGCCAAGATATTAGCTCCTCCTCCTACGAGCAGTACTTC. This translates into CASSQDISSSSYEQYF.

This clone was observed a few times. The V and J genes are TRBV5-4 and TRBJ1-2, with no clear D. This CDR3 is built from 12 residues. V lost 4 bases and J 8 bases, leaving 12 bases between the germline ends. Per germline, CDR1 SGHNT and CDR2 YYREEE (reference sequence). The CDR3 here is CASSLPQEGYTF. The DNA for the CDR3 is TGTGCCAGCAGCCTTCCCCAAGAGGGCTACACCTTC. The full variable domain, its missing parts supplied by reference TRBV5-4 and TRBJ1-2, is ETGVTQSPTHLIKTRGQQVTLRCSSQSGHNTVSWYQQALGQGPQFIFQYYREEENGRGNFPPRFSGLQFPNYSSELNVNALELDDSALYLCASSLPQEGYTFGSGTRLTVV.

The chain has TRBV28 and TRBJ2-1, with D unresolved. V was cut by 4 bases and J by 8 bases, with 9 bases left in between. Per germline, CDR1 MDHEN and CDR2 SYDVKM. The CDR3 has 12 residues. CDR3 bases: TGTGCCAGCAGTTCCCGATTCGATGAGCAGTTCTTC. It yields the protein CASSSRFDEQFF.

The chain combines TRBV30 with TRBJ2-7; D is undetermined. Trimming left V 0 bases short and J 1 base short, with 10 bases between. The germline V gene encodes CDR1 GTSNPN and CDR2 SVGIG (reference sequence). The CDR3 spans 14 residues. The chain's CDR3 is CAWSVQSRSYEQYF. The CDR3 DNA sequence: TGTGCCTGGAGTGTACAGTCCAGGTCCTACGAGCAGTACTTC.

V usage is TRBV27 and J usage is TRBJ2-6; 10 bases are a match to TRBD2. The CDR3 is made up of 16 amino acids. Trimming cost V 8 bases and J 0 bases; bases outside gene matches: 4. Germline assignment: CDR1 MNHEY and CDR2 SMNVEV (reference sequence). In DNA, the CDR3 is TGTGCCAGCCGGACTAGCGGATTCTCTGGGGCCAACGTCCTGACTTTC. Translated, it gives CASRTSGFSGANVLTF.

This clone was detected only once. The chain is built from TRBV6-6 and TRBJ1-2, with D possibly matching TRBD1 (5 bases). The V end lost 5 bases, the J end lost 5 bases, and 6 bases lay between the germline ends. Germline assignment: CDR1 MNHNY and CDR2 SVGAGI (reference sequence). The CDR3 consists of 11 residues. CDR3 sequence: CASSKGYGYTF. In DNA, the CDR3 is TGTGCCAGCAGTAAGGGGTATGGCTACACCTTC.

As DNA, the CDR3 is TGTGCCAGCAGCTTAACCGTTACCTCTGGAAACACCATATATTTT. This encodes CASSLTVTSGNTIYF. This chain uses TRBV7-2 with TRBJ1-3, with D unclear. Germline loops: CDR1 SGHTA, CDR2 FQGNSA. V was trimmed by 2 bases and J by 0 bases, leaving 8 bases between them. The CDR3 loop spans 15 amino acids. Full variable domain (missing parts from reference TRBV7-2 and TRBJ1-3): GAGVSQSPSNKVTEKGKDVELRCDPISGHTALYWYRQSLGQGLEFLIYFQGNSAPDKSGLPSDRFSAERTGGSVSTLTIQRTQQEDSAVYLCASSLTVTSGNTIYFGEGSWLTVV.

The J gene is TRBJ2-3, the V gene TRBV5-6, with TRBD2 matching 7 bases. The CDR3 covers 14 residues. With V trimmed by 2 bases and J by 12 bases, 12 bases remained unmatched. In germline, CDR1 is SGHDT, CDR2 YYEEEE. The CDR3 loop is CASSLPRRGRAQYF. DNA for the CDR3: TGTGCCAGCAGCTTACCCCGACGGGGGAGGGCCCAGTATTTT.

The chain combines TRBV18 with TRBJ2-7; TRBD2 aligns across 9 bases. Germline V lookup: CDR1 KGHSH, CDR2 LQKENI. Trimming at V came to 2 bases and at J to 4 bases, leaving 6 bases not matched to a gene. This CDR3 has 15 residues. The CDR3 DNA is TGTGCCAGCTCACCAACCGGGACTAGCAATTACGAGCAGTACTTC. Encoded protein: CASSPTGTSNYEQYF.